This T cell receptor (beta chain) was observed in a study of blood T cells in healthy people across ages. The CDR3 is made up of 14 amino acids. V was pared by 1 base and J by 3 bases, with 2 bases of the junction left unmatched. Germline CDR1 reads SNHLY; CDR2 reads FYNNEI. Whole-study findings and limits: Older age went with lower TCR beta diversity per million T cells, in a roughly linear way.

In its sample, this clonotype was seen a few times. Antigen unknown. With a J-beta primer mix and a sample-barcoded 5' primer, a second PCR ran about 7 to 12 cycles. TCRdb re-called the 5' RACE reads with MiXCR, one entry per CDR3 protein. The sample consists of about 780,000 distinct CDR3 sequences, roughly 25% of them appearing once. RNA extraction gave at least 5.5 micrograms of total RNA per sample. These same data were also listed under a study on T cells of mothers and their children.

The rearrangement uses TRBV2 and TRBJ2-7, with 8 bases lining up with TRBD1. The sequence derives from a boy aged 10-17 years in good health. The sequencing sample was made of blood. In nucleotides, the CDR3 is TGTGCCAGCAGTGAAGACAGGGGGTTCTACGAGCAGTACTTC. It encodes CASSEDRGFYEQYF.